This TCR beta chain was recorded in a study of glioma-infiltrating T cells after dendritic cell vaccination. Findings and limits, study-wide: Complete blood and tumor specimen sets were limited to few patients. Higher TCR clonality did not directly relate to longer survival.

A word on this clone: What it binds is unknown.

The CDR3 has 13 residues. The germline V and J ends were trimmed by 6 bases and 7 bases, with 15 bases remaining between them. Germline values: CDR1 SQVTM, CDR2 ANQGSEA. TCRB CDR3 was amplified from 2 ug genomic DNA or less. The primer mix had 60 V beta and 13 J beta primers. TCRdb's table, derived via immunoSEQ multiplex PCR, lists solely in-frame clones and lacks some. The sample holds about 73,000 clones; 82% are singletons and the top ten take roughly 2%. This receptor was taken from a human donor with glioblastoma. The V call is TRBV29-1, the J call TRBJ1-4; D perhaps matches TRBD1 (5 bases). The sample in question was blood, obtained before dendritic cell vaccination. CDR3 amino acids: CSVETAPPEKLFF. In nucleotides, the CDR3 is TGCAGCGTAGAGACAGCGCCGCCTGAAAAACTGTTTTTT.